Listed below are T cell receptor beta chains from one sample, sequenced in a study of blood T cell repertoires in COVID-19. The repertoire was sequenced with immunoSEQ multiplex PCR; TCRdb's copy has only in-frame clones and lacks some. The sample consists of about 130,000 clones, about 90% of them appearing once. Material for sequencing was peripheral blood. The receptors derive from a woman aged 60-75 years with acute or convalescent COVID-19. Each CDR3 is given with its conserved first and last residue. A D gene is named only where the DNA matches it firmly. A row's size may be missing; if present it is once, few, many or a size class.

cdr3_length: 13
clone_size: -
v_call: TRBV28
d_call: -
j_call: TRBJ1-6
cdr3_nt: TGTGCCACTCACTGGACATCGGCTGCACCCCTCCACTTT
cdr3_aa: CATHWTSAAPLHF

cdr3_length: 14
clone_size: -
v_call: TRBV5-1
d_call: TRBD1
j_call: TRBJ1-6
cdr3_nt: TGCGCCAGCACCGATGGACAGGGGTCTTCACCCCTCCACTTT
cdr3_aa: CASTDGQGSSPLHF

cdr3_length: 14
clone_size: -
v_call: TRBV6-5
d_call: TRBD1
j_call: TRBJ1-1
cdr3_nt: TGTGCCAGCAGCGTAGACAGGGTGAGCACTGAAGCTTTCTTT
cdr3_aa: CASSVDRVSTEAFF

cdr3_length: 13
clone_size: -
v_call: TRBV12-3/TRBV12-4
d_call: TRBD1
j_call: TRBJ1-2
cdr3_nt: TGTGCCAGCAGTATTGGGACAGGGCTTGGCTACACCTTC
cdr3_aa: CASSIGTGLGYTF

cdr3_length: 15
clone_size: -
v_call: TRBV7-3
d_call: -
j_call: TRBJ2-2
cdr3_nt: TGTGCCAGCAGCTTAGACGGGTGGAACACCGGGGAGCTGTTTTTT
cdr3_aa: CASSLDGWNTGELFF

cdr3_length: 15
clone_size: -
v_call: TRBV5-6
d_call: -
j_call: TRBJ2-1
cdr3_nt: TGTGCCAGCAGCTCCTTGACAGGCGCCTACAATGAGCAGTTCTTC
cdr3_aa: CASSSLTGAYNEQFF

cdr3_length: 14
clone_size: -
v_call: TRBV6-5
d_call: TRBD1
j_call: TRBJ1-6
cdr3_nt: TGTGCCAGTTACGAGGGACAGGGGCGTTCACCCCTCCACTTT
cdr3_aa: CASYEGQGRSPLHF

cdr3_length: 17
clone_size: once
v_call: TRBV6-2/TRBV6-3
d_call: -
j_call: TRBJ1-2
cdr3_nt: TGTGCCAGCAGCCCTCAGGGTATAGGGTTGAAAAACTATGGCTACACCTTC
cdr3_aa: CASSPQGIGLKNYGYTF

cdr3_length: 17
clone_size: -
v_call: TRBV9
d_call: TRBD1
j_call: TRBJ2-2
cdr3_nt: TGTGCCAGCAGCGGCGACCGGGACAGGGGAAAGGCCGGGGAGCTGTTTTTT
cdr3_aa: CASSGDRDRGKAGELFF

cdr3_length: 15
clone_size: -
v_call: TRBV5-1
d_call: TRBD1
j_call: TRBJ1-2
cdr3_nt: TGCGCCAGCAGCCTACCGGGACAGGGCTATTATGGCTACACCTTC
cdr3_aa: CASSLPGQGYYGYTF

cdr3_length: 12
clone_size: -
v_call: TRBV12-3/TRBV12-4
d_call: -
j_call: TRBJ2-1
cdr3_nt: TGTGCCAGCAGTTTATTGGGCAGTGAGCAGTTCTTC
cdr3_aa: CASSLLGSEQFF

cdr3_length: 19
clone_size: -
v_call: TRBV23-1
d_call: TRBD2
j_call: TRBJ2-1
cdr3_nt: TGCGCCAGCAGTCAATTCGCTAGCGGGAGGCTACCCTCTTACAATGAGCAGTTCTTC
cdr3_aa: CASSQFASGRLPSYNEQFF

cdr3_length: 16
clone_size: -
v_call: TRBV7-3
d_call: -
j_call: TRBJ2-2
cdr3_nt: TGTGCCAGCAGCTTAACCGGGGGACTGTACACCGGGGAGCTGTTTTTT
cdr3_aa: CASSLTGGLYTGELFF

cdr3_length: 15
clone_size: -
v_call: TRBV7-9
d_call: -
j_call: TRBJ1-2
cdr3_nt: TGTGCCAGCAGCTTAGGGGACACCACTAACTATGGCTACACCTTC
cdr3_aa: CASSLGDTTNYGYTF

cdr3_length: 14
clone_size: -
v_call: TRBV18
d_call: -
j_call: TRBJ1-1
cdr3_nt: TGTGCCAGCTCCCCGGACAGCATGAACACTGAAGCTTTCTTT
cdr3_aa: CASSPDSMNTEAFF

cdr3_length: 15
clone_size: few
v_call: TRBV6-5
d_call: -
j_call: TRBJ1-3
cdr3_nt: TGTGCCAGCAGTTATGACATACTGACCGGAAACACCATATATTTT
cdr3_aa: CASSYDILTGNTIYF

cdr3_length: 15
clone_size: -
v_call: TRBV5-1
d_call: TRBD2
j_call: TRBJ2-4
cdr3_nt: TGCGCCAGCAGCGCCCTTAGCGGGAACAAAAACATTCAGTACTTC
cdr3_aa: CASSALSGNKNIQYF

cdr3_length: 13
clone_size: -
v_call: TRBV5-1
d_call: -
j_call: TRBJ1-1
cdr3_nt: TGCGCCAGCAGCCACAATTTGAACACTGAAGCTTTCTTT
cdr3_aa: CASSHNLNTEAFF

cdr3_length: 17
clone_size: -
v_call: TRBV7-9
d_call: TRBD1
j_call: TRBJ1-2
cdr3_nt: TGTGCCAGCAGCGGACGACAGGGACCTGGACTAAACTATGGCTACACCTTC
cdr3_aa: CASSGRQGPGLNYGYTF

cdr3_length: 12
clone_size: -
v_call: TRBV6-5
d_call: -
j_call: TRBJ1-2
cdr3_nt: TGTGCCAGCACTGCCCACGGCTATGGCTACACCTTC
cdr3_aa: CASTAHGYGYTF

cdr3_length: 17
clone_size: -
v_call: TRBV14
d_call: -
j_call: TRBJ2-1
cdr3_nt: TGTGCCAGCAGCCAAGGGGCGGGACGGACCTTCTACAATGAGCAGTTCTTC
cdr3_aa: CASSQGAGRTFYNEQFF

cdr3_length: 13
clone_size: -
v_call: TRBV28
d_call: TRBD1
j_call: TRBJ2-7
cdr3_nt: TGTGCCACCACGCAGGGGGCAGCATACGAGCAGTACTTC
cdr3_aa: CATTQGAAYEQYF

cdr3_length: 13
clone_size: -
v_call: TRBV30
d_call: -
j_call: TRBJ2-1
cdr3_nt: TGTGCCTGGAGTGGGCTAGGTCTGAATGAGCAGTTCTTC
cdr3_aa: CAWSGLGLNEQFF

cdr3_length: 19
clone_size: -
v_call: TRBV7-3
d_call: TRBD2
j_call: TRBJ2-1
cdr3_nt: TGTGCCAGCAGCTCCCCCGGGACTAGCGGGCAAAGCTCCTACAATGAGCAGTTCTTC
cdr3_aa: CASSSPGTSGQSSYNEQFF

cdr3_length: 13
clone_size: once
v_call: TRBV6-1
d_call: -
j_call: TRBJ1-2
cdr3_nt: TGTGCCAGCAGTGAAACCGGGTCAATTGGCTACACCTTC
cdr3_aa: CASSETGSIGYTF

cdr3_length: 14
clone_size: -
v_call: TRBV6-5
d_call: -
j_call: TRBJ1-5
cdr3_nt: TGTGCCAGCAGTTACGCCAGGGGCAATCAGCCCCAGCATTTT
cdr3_aa: CASSYARGNQPQHF

cdr3_length: 16
clone_size: -
v_call: TRBV28
d_call: -
j_call: TRBJ2-1
cdr3_nt: TGTGCCAGCAGTTTAACAGGGCAGGGGCTTTACAATGAGCAGTTCTTC
cdr3_aa: CASSLTGQGLYNEQFF

cdr3_length: 15
clone_size: -
v_call: TRBV5-1
d_call: -
j_call: TRBJ2-1
cdr3_nt: TGCGCCAGCAGCTTTCAGGTAGCGGACTACAATGAGCAGTTCTTC
cdr3_aa: CASSFQVADYNEQFF

cdr3_length: 14
clone_size: -
v_call: TRBV6-2/TRBV6-3
d_call: TRBD2
j_call: TRBJ2-3
cdr3_nt: TGTGCCAGCAGTTTTTGGACTAGCGGGACAGCGCAGTATTTT
cdr3_aa: CASSFWTSGTAQYF

cdr3_length: 13
clone_size: -
v_call: TRBV5-1
d_call: -
j_call: TRBJ2-3
cdr3_nt: TGCGCCAGCAGCTTAGTCGGGGAAGATACGCAGTATTTT
cdr3_aa: CASSLVGEDTQYF

cdr3_length: 13
clone_size: -
v_call: TRBV19
d_call: -
j_call: TRBJ1-6
cdr3_nt: TGTGCCAGTAGTATCCGGGATTCGACACCCCTCCACTTT
cdr3_aa: CASSIRDSTPLHF